This is a list of T cell receptor beta chains from one sample in a study of shared clonotypes between healthy human individuals. Sequencing was performed with immunoSEQ multiplex PCR; in TCRdb, only in-frame clones are kept and a portion is missing. The data show about 1 million clones, about 84% seen once. Sequencing was carried out using memory CD4+ T cells from PBMCs. Receptors originate from a man between 18 and 35 years old in good health. Some clones in this sample may be carry-over from other donors' samples. Both conserved end residues are part of each CDR3. Each record gives: V gene, D gene, J gene, clone size, CDR3 protein, CDR3 DNA. A D gene is named only where the DNA matches it firmly. Only part of the rows carry a size: once, few, many, or a class if the clone is expanded.

V: TRBV6-1
D: -
J: TRBJ2-2
size: -
CDR3: CASSSRDALSGELFF
DNA: TGTGCCAGCAGTTCCCGGGACGCCCTATCCGGGGAGCTGTTTTTT

V: TRBV21-1
D: -
J: TRBJ2-3
size: -
CDR3: CASSKGLAGEYGADTQYF
DNA: TGTGCCAGCAGCAAAGGACTAGCGGGAGAGTACGGGGCAGATACGCAGTATTTT

V: TRBV5-4
D: -
J: TRBJ1-5
size: once
CDR3: CASSSGGAGNQPQHF
DNA: TGTGCCAGCAGTAGCGGAGGGGCTGGGAATCAGCCCCAGCATTTT

V: TRBV13
D: -
J: TRBJ2-1
size: -
CDR3: CASRRGGAPSYNEQFF
DNA: TGTGCCAGCAGGAGAGGGGGGGCGCCATCTTACAATGAGCAGTTCTTC

V: TRBV2
D: -
J: TRBJ2-3
size: -
CDR3: CASGGGTLSADTQYF
DNA: TGTGCCAGCGGGGGCGGGACACTTTCGGCAGATACGCAGTATTTT

V: TRBV5-4
D: TRBD1
J: TRBJ1-1
size: -
CDR3: CASSLTGGGGTEAFF
DNA: TGTGCCAGCAGCTTAACAGGGGGCGGTGGCACTGAAGCTTTCTTT

V: TRBV18
D: -
J: TRBJ1-1
size: few
CDR3: CASSPIQANTEAFF
DNA: TGTGCCAGCTCACCAATACAAGCGAACACTGAAGCTTTCTTT

V: TRBV2
D: TRBD2
J: TRBJ2-3
size: once
CDR3: CASHGGRLTDTQYF
DNA: TGTGCCAGCCATGGCGGGAGGTTGACAGATACGCAGTATTTT

V: TRBV15
D: TRBD2
J: TRBJ2-5
size: -
CDR3: CATSRDLTAWTSTTRETQYF
DNA: TGTGCCACCAGCAGAGATCTGACCGCATGGACTAGCACCACCAGGGAGACCCAGTACTTC

V: TRBV28
D: -
J: TRBJ2-3
size: -
CDR3: CASSLWGEGADTQYF
DNA: TGTGCCAGCAGTTTATGGGGAGAGGGCGCAGATACGCAGTATTTT

V: TRBV29-1
D: -
J: TRBJ1-1
size: many
CDR3: CSVSPGWGMNTEAFF
DNA: TGCAGCGTCAGCCCCGGGTGGGGAATGAACACTGAAGCTTTCTTT

V: TRBV6-5
D: -
J: TRBJ1-1
size: -
CDR3: CATTGQRPPEAFF
DNA: TGTGCCACCACGGGACAAAGGCCCCCTGAAGCTTTCTTT

V: TRBV7-3
D: TRBD2
J: TRBJ2-1
size: -
CDR3: CASSLGLAGGQGEQFF
DNA: TGTGCCAGCAGCTTAGGGCTAGCGGGAGGGCAAGGTGAGCAGTTCTTC

V: TRBV7-2
D: -
J: TRBJ1-2
size: -
CDR3: CASSLGAPLGAGYGYTF
DNA: TGTGCCAGCAGCTTAGGTGCCCCCCTGGGGGCCGGCTATGGCTACACCTTC

V: TRBV15
D: -
J: TRBJ2-1
size: -
CDR3: CATSRDRTRDTQDEQFF
DNA: TGTGCCACCAGCAGAGATCGGACCCGGGACACTCAGGATGAGCAGTTCTTC

V: TRBV18
D: -
J: TRBJ2-4
size: -
CDR3: CASSRRPGVSGKNIQYF
DNA: TGTGCCAGCTCACGAAGACCGGGGGTTAGTGGCAAAAACATTCAGTACTTC

V: TRBV6-1
D: -
J: TRBJ2-7
size: -
CDR3: CASIRGEGSYEQYF
DNA: TGTGCCAGCATCCGGGGAGAGGGCTCCTACGAGCAGTACTTC